This passage covers 18 T cell receptor beta chains from one sample sequenced in a study of control samples from healthy donors and cancer patients (dated by TCRdb to the early 2020s). Libraries were constructed by the immunoSEQ multiplex PCR assay. Entries here come from immuneACCESS through TCRdb and include only in-frame sequences with V and J called. Some clones fail to appear in such tables; in the studies checked, an unresolved V gene covers under half of the shortfall, and the cause of the remainder is unknown. Here the sample has 99,000 or so clones; 83% occur a single time. The leading ten clones occupy roughly an eighth of the sample. The sequenced material came from blood. These receptor sequences come from a woman between 45 and 60 years old in good health.

The chain carries TRBV18 and TRBJ2-6; no clear D gene. This CDR3 comprises 16 residues. Germline CDR1 KGHSH, CDR2 LQKENI. Trimming removed 0 bases from V and 0 bases from J, with 6 bases in between. The chain's CDR3 is CASSPPVFSGANVLTF. CDR3 bases: TGTGCCAGCTCACCACCGGTCTTCTCTGGGGCCAACGTCCTGACTTTC. The complete variable domain, with remaining parts taken from reference TRBV18 and TRBJ2-6, reads NAGVMQNPRHLVRRRGQEARLRCSPMKGHSHVYWYRQLPEEGLKFMVYLQKENIIDESGMPKERFSAEFPKEGPSILRIQQVVRGDSAAYFCASSPPVFSGANVLTFGAGSRLTVL.

The chain combines TRBV10-3 with TRBJ1-5; the D gene is possibly TRBD1 (5 bases). CDR3 size: 15 residues. V was pared by 0 bases and J by 6 bases, with 12 bases between. The germline CDR1 and CDR2 sequences are ENHRY and SYGVKD. For the CDR3, the DNA is TGTGCCATCAGTGAGTCGGGAGGGGAGGGTCAGCCCCAGCATTTT. Protein product: CAISESGGEGQPQHF.

In DNA, the CDR3 is TGTGCCAGCAGTTACACTCTGGGAGGGGGCTATGGCTACACCTTC. Amino acids: CASSYTLGGGYGYTF. J is TRBJ1-2 and V is TRBV6-6; tentatively, D is TRBD1 (6 bases). The CDR3 sequence is 15 residues long. Trimming took off 2 bases at V and 4 bases at J, with 14 bases between the two ends. Germline values: CDR1 MNHNY, CDR2 SVGAGI (reference sequence).

This clone occurred a few times. The genes are TRBV7-9 and TRBJ2-7; no firm D call. Trimming left V 6 bases short and J 3 bases short, with 9 bases between. The germline V gene has CDR1 SEHNR and CDR2 FQNEAQ (reference sequence). The CDR3 runs 12 residues. CDR3: CASSTAIYEQYF. The CDR3 DNA follows: TGTGCCAGCAGTACGGCTATCTACGAGCAGTACTTC.

The chain uses TRBV2 and TRBJ1-2, with 7 nucleotides matching TRBD1. V was pared by 6 bases and J by 4 bases, with 11 bases of the junction left unmatched. CDR3 length equals 15 residues. Germline V gene data show CDR1 as SNHLY and CDR2 as FYNNEI. This chain's CDR3 is CASSRSPGQLYGYTF. The CDR3 DNA reads as TGTGCCAGCAGCCGCTCCCCGGGACAGCTCTATGGCTACACCTTC.

The chain links TRBV28 to TRBJ1-2; weak D call: TRBD1 (6 bases). This CDR3 has 15 amino acids. Germline V gives CDR1 MDHEN, CDR2 SYDVKM. Trimming took 7 bases from V and 5 from J, leaving 20 bases between them. As DNA, the CDR3 is TGTGCCAGCAAACGATGGGGGGGAACAGGGTATGGCTACACCTTC. Its protein is CASKRWGGTGYGYTF.

This clone appeared a single time. The chain has TRBV19 and TRBJ1-4, with 10 nucleotides matching TRBD1. This CDR3 spans 15 amino acids. Per the germline V gene, CDR1 is LNHDA and CDR2 is SQIVND (reference sequence). V shed 7 bases, J shed 3 bases, and the junction held 5 bases outside the gene matches. Written as DNA, the CDR3 is TGTGCCAGTAAGAACGGACAGGGGGCTAATGAAAAACTGTTTTTT. Translating gives CASKNGQGANEKLFF. Full variable domain (remainder filled in from reference TRBV19 and TRBJ1-4): DGGITQSPKYLFRKEGQNVTLSCEQNLNHDAMYWYRQDPGQGLRLIYYSQIVNDFQKGDIAEGYSVSREKKESFPLTVTSAQKNPTAFYLCASKNGQGANEKLFFGSGTQLSVL.

The J gene is TRBJ2-2, the V gene TRBV2; no clear D gene. This CDR3 contains 15 residues. With 4 bases removed from V and 2 bases from J, the gap between germline ends came to 11 bases. Germline lookup yields CDR1 SNHLY and CDR2 FYNNEI. CDR3: CASSVRAINTGELFF. The DNA for the CDR3 is TGTGCCAGCAGTGTTAGGGCAATCAACACCGGGGAGCTGTTTTTT.

The chain links TRBV19 to TRBJ2-1, with TRBD2 matching over 7 bases. Losses at the gene ends were 9 bases for V and 8 bases for J; bases not matched to a gene: 16. CDR1 is LNHDA, CDR2 SQIVND, per germline (reference sequence). The CDR3 totals 15 residues. The CDR3 protein is CASKKPGLLGDEQFF. CDR3 nucleotides: TGTGCCAGCAAGAAGCCGGGACTACTCGGGGATGAGCAGTTCTTC.

V gene TRBV20-1 combines with J gene TRBJ1-5, with D possibly TRBD1 on 5 matching bases. The CDR3 runs to 20 residues. V lost 3 bases and J 0 bases, leaving 27 bases between the germline ends. Per germline, CDR1 DFQATT and CDR2 SNEGSKA (reference sequence). This CDR3 reads CSASSNRARQKNYSNQPQHF. The CDR3 DNA reads TGCAGTGCTAGTTCAAATCGGGCCAGACAGAAAAATTATAGCAATCAGCCCCAGCATTTT.

The chain combines TRBV13 with TRBJ2-3; D is unresolved. The CDR3 is 13 residues long. V was pared by 2 bases and J by 3 bases, with 6 bases between. CDR1 PRHDT and CDR2 FYEKMQ come from the germline V gene (reference sequence). The CDR3 coding sequence is TGTGCCAGCAGCTTACTAGAGACAGATACGCAGTATTTT. Its translation: CASSLLETDTQYF. Full variable domain (remainder filled in from reference TRBV13 and TRBJ2-3): AAGVIQSPRHLIKEKRETATLKCYPIPRHDTVYWYQQGPGQDPQFLISFYEKMQSDKGSIPDRFSAQQFSDYHSELNMSSLELGDSALYFCASSLLETDTQYFGPGTRLTVL.

The J gene is TRBJ1-2, the V gene TRBV7-9, with D tentatively TRBD1 (5 bases). Per the germline V gene, CDR1 is SEHNR and CDR2 is FQNEAQ (reference sequence). With 5 bases removed from V and 1 base from J, the gap between germline ends came to 11 bases. The CDR3 length is 14 residues. CDR3 region: CASSPGHFNYGYTF. Here the CDR3 DNA reads TGTGCCAGCAGCCCAGGACATTTTAACTATGGCTACACCTTC.

The V call is TRBV9, the J call TRBJ2-4; the D is unclear. The V and J ends lost 0 bases and 2 bases respectively, with 18 bases between them. This CDR3 has 18 residues. Germline CDR1 is SGDLS and CDR2 is YYNGEE. CDR3 DNA sequence: TGTGCCAGCAGCGTAGATGATTCTGAGCCTTACCCCAAAAACATTCAGTACTTC. Its translation is CASSVDDSEPYPKNIQYF.

The chain links TRBV10-3 to TRBJ2-1; D gene uncertain. The V end was cut by 7 bases, the J end by 7 bases, with 32 bases between. This CDR3 region has 19 residues. Looked up from germline, CDR1 is ENHRY and CDR2 is SYGVKD. The CDR3 bases are TGTGCCATCACATCGACCGTAGCATTCCGGAAAGCTAATACAAATGAGCAGTTCTTC. Translated: CAITSTVAFRKANTNEQFF.

V is TRBV5-6 and J is TRBJ1-2, with D unresolved. Germline assignment: CDR1 SGHDT and CDR2 YYEEEE. The V gene lost 2 bases and the J gene lost 4 bases, with 15 bases spanning the gap. The CDR3 sequence is 15 residues long. For the CDR3, the DNA is TGTGCCAGCAGCTTTAAGCAGCGAAGCACCTATGGCTACACCTTC. It yields the protein CASSFKQRSTYGYTF.

This clone has a handful of counts. The V gene is TRBV11-3, the J gene TRBJ2-1; D remains ambiguous. Trimming cost V 5 bases and J 7 bases, with 9 bases left between them. The CDR3 has 12 residues. Germline CDR1 and CDR2: SGHNT and YENEEA. CDR3 amino acids: CASSPWQNEQFF. The DNA for the CDR3 is TGTGCCAGCAGCCCTTGGCAAAATGAGCAGTTCTTC.

The genes are TRBV6-5 and TRBJ2-2; 8 nucleotides align to TRBD1. This CDR3 contains 14 residues. V lost 6 bases, J lost 6 bases, and 6 bases stayed unmatched. Looked up from germline, CDR1 is MNHEY and CDR2 is SVGAGI. The CDR3 sequence: CASRSTGAPGELFF. CDR3 DNA: TGTGCCAGCAGGTCGACAGGGGCCCCCGGGGAGCTGTTTTTT.

This clone came up once. The chain couples TRBV3-1 (or the pseudogene TRBV3-2) to TRBJ1-6; 7 positions agree with TRBD1. Germline values: CDR1 LGHDT, CDR2 YNNKEL (reference sequence). The CDR3 runs to 15 residues. V shed 4 bases and J 10 bases; nucleotides not matched to a gene: 10. The CDR3 bases are TGTGCCAGCAGCCGTAAGGGAGGGGGCGAATCACCCCTCCACTTT. Amino acids: CASSRKGGGESPLHF.